The 16 T cell receptor beta chains below all came from one sample that was sequenced in a study of blood T cell repertoires in COVID-19. This table comes from immunoSEQ multiplex PCR, and its TCRdb copy is limited to in-frame clones, with some not included. The sample lists about 340,000 clones; around nine tenths were seen once. The sequenced sample consisted of peripheral blood. The source of these receptors is a woman in her 70s with COVID-19, enrolled during active disease.

This clone has just a few counts. Other DNA sequences in the sample encode the same CDR3. The V call is TRBV5-1, the J call TRBJ1-5, with 7 bases matching TRBD1. Germline assignment: CDR1 SGHRS and CDR2 YFSETQ. The CDR3 totals 15 residues. V lost 1 base to trimming and J lost 3 bases; unmatched junction nucleotides: 4. The CDR3 DNA reads as TGCGCCAGCAGCTTGACAGGGGCCCTCAATCAGCCCCAGCATTTT. Protein: CASSLTGALNQPQHF. The whole variable domain, remainder taken from reference TRBV5-1 and TRBJ1-5, is KAGVTQTPRYLIKTRGQQVTLSCSPISGHRSVSWYQQTPGQGLQFLFEYFSETQRNKGNFPGRFSGRQFSNSRSEMNVSTLELGDSALYLCASSLTGALNQPQHFGDGTRLSIL.

The chain employs TRBV28 and TRBJ1-1; a possible D gene is TRBD1 (6 bases). Trimming took 6 bases from V and 5 from J, leaving 10 bases between them. This CDR3 comprises 12 residues. CDR1 is MDHEN, CDR2 SYDVKM, per germline. The CDR3 bases are TGTGCCAGCAGCCAGGGGACAACTGAAGCTTTCTTT. As protein: CASSQGTTEAFF.

This chain connects TRBV6-5 to TRBJ1-1; D gene ambiguous. V lost 7 bases, J lost 0 bases, and 9 bases lay in between. CDR1 and CDR2 (germline): MNHEY, SVGAGI. The CDR3 consists of 13 residues. The CDR3 DNA reads TGTGCCAGCAACCCACCTATGAACACTGAAGCTTTCTTT. This gives the protein CASNPPMNTEAFF.

This clone turned up a few times. Different DNA sequences within this sample yield the same CDR3. This chain uses TRBV30 with TRBJ1-1, with 7 bases lining up with TRBD1. There are 14 residues in the CDR3. Per the germline V gene, CDR1 is GTSNPN and CDR2 is SVGIG (reference sequence). With V trimmed by 0 bases and J by 1 base, 2 bases remained unmatched. The DNA of the CDR3 is TGTGCCTGGAGTGTAGACAGGGCGAACACTGAAGCTTTCTTT. As protein: CAWSVDRANTEAFF.

The rearrangement joins TRBV19 to TRBJ1-5; 7 bases are a match to TRBD1. The V gene's germline CDR1 is LNHDA and CDR2 SQIVND (reference sequence). Unmatched junction bases numbered 4, after V lost 5 bases and J lost 3 bases. The CDR3 length is 14 residues. As DNA, the CDR3 is TGTGCCAGTAGTGTCACAGGGGACAATCAGCCCCAGCATTTT. It encodes CASSVTGDNQPQHF.

The rearrangement joins TRBV7-8 to TRBJ2-2, with a weak D call TRBD2 (5 bases). Trimming cost V 1 base and J 6 bases, with 12 bases left between them. The CDR3 is 15 amino acids. Germline lookup yields CDR1 SGHVS and CDR2 FQNEAQ. The CDR3 sequence: CASSLDSSGAGELFF. For the CDR3, the DNA is TGTGCCAGCAGCTTAGATTCGTCCGGGGCCGGGGAGCTGTTTTTT.

The chain is built from TRBV3-1 (or the pseudogene TRBV3-2) and TRBJ2-2, with a possible D match to TRBD1 (5 bases). Germline V CDR1 and CDR2: LGHDT, YNNKEL (reference sequence). Trimming left V 0 bases short and J 6 bases short, with 11 bases between. CDR3 length equals 15 residues. The CDR3 spells CASSQDHWGSGELFF. CDR3 DNA sequence: TGTGCCAGCAGCCAAGATCATTGGGGCTCCGGGGAGCTGTTTTTT.

Notes on this clone: Other nucleotide sequences in the sample specify the same CDR3. The genes are TRBV9 and TRBJ1-5; the D is unclear. The CDR3 totals 14 residues. CDR1 is SGDLS, CDR2 YYNGEE, per germline. Trimming took off 0 bases at V and 2 bases at J, with 6 bases between the two ends. CDR3 nucleotide sequence: TGTGCCAGCAGCGTAGGCGGTGGCAATCAGCCCCAGCATTTT. Translated: CASSVGGGNQPQHF.

The gene calls are TRBV2 and TRBJ1-1; D is possibly TRBD1 (6 bases). Per germline, CDR1 SNHLY and CDR2 FYNNEI. The length of the CDR3 is 15 residues. V was pared by 7 bases and J by 6 bases, with 21 bases between. CDR3 nucleotides: TGTGCCAGCAAGAACAGCCTAGTAGAGGGGGCTGAAGCTTTCTTT. Amino acids: CASKNSLVEGAEAFF.

The V call is TRBV1, the J call TRBJ2-6; the table's D call, TRBD1, has no DNA check behind it. TRBV1 is flagged as a pseudogene. The CDR3 loop spans 18 amino acids. The chain's CDR3 is CTSSQAGTVSAGANVLTF. As DNA, the CDR3 is TGCACCAGCAGCCAAGCCGGGACAGTGTCCGCCGGGGCCAACGTCCTGACTTTC.

The rearrangement joins TRBV5-6 to TRBJ2-3; 8 positions match TRBD1. The CDR3 has 15 amino acids. Looked up from germline, CDR1 is SGHDT and CDR2 is YYEEEE. Losses at the gene ends were 4 bases for V and 2 bases for J; bases not matched to a gene: 6. DNA of the CDR3: TGTGCCAGCAGCGGGGGGACAGGTGACACAGATACGCAGTATTTT. It encodes CASSGGTGDTDTQYF.

V and J are TRBV5-4 and TRBJ2-3; 10 bases line up with TRBD2. J lost 4 bases, V lost 3 bases, and 14 bases had no gene match. The CDR3 is made up of 18 amino acids. Germline lookup yields CDR1 SGHNT and CDR2 YYREEE (reference sequence). The CDR3 nucleotides are TGTGCCAGCAGCTCCTCAATTTGGAGCGGGGGGGCCTCAGATACGCAGTATTTT. It specifies CASSSSIWSGGASDTQYF.

The chain carries TRBV18 and TRBJ1-5, with D unclear. The CDR3 is 12 residues long. Germline assignment: CDR1 KGHSH and CDR2 LQKENI. V lost 9 bases, J lost 5 bases, and 11 bases lay in between. CDR3 nucleotide sequence: TGTGCCAGGTTACATGCGGATCAGCCCCAGCATTTT. Its protein product is CARLHADQPQHF.

This clone was observed a few times. At the DNA level, this CDR3 is encoded by other sequences in the same sample as well. The chain employs TRBV7-9 and TRBJ2-5; 8 bases are a match to TRBD1. The V and J ends lost 5 bases and 3 bases, in that order; junction bases with no gene match: 5. The V gene's germline CDR1 is SEHNR and CDR2 FQNEAQ (reference sequence). This CDR3 has 14 amino acids. DNA of the CDR3: TGTGCCAGCAGCCTATCGGACAGGGAAGAGACCCAGTACTTC. This encodes CASSLSDREETQYF.

The chain has TRBV19 and TRBJ1-5; TRBD1 matches 7 bases. In germline, CDR1 is LNHDA, CDR2 SQIVND (reference sequence). The CDR3 is 13 amino acids. Trimming took 5 bases from V and 5 from J; bases not matched to a gene: 3. For the CDR3, the DNA is TGTGCCAGTAGTCCGACAGGGTATCAGCCCCAGCATTTT. Residues: CASSPTGYQPQHF.

The CDR3 sequence is CASSYDGRAQEAFF. The DNA for the CDR3 is TGTGCCAGCAGTTACGACGGCAGGGCCCAAGAAGCTTTCTTT. The chain is built from TRBV6-5 and TRBJ1-1, with a weak D call TRBD1 (5 bases). The CDR3 covers 14 residues. Germline CDR1 reads MNHEY; CDR2 reads SVGAGI. Trimming cost V 2 bases and J 8 bases, with 15 bases left between them.